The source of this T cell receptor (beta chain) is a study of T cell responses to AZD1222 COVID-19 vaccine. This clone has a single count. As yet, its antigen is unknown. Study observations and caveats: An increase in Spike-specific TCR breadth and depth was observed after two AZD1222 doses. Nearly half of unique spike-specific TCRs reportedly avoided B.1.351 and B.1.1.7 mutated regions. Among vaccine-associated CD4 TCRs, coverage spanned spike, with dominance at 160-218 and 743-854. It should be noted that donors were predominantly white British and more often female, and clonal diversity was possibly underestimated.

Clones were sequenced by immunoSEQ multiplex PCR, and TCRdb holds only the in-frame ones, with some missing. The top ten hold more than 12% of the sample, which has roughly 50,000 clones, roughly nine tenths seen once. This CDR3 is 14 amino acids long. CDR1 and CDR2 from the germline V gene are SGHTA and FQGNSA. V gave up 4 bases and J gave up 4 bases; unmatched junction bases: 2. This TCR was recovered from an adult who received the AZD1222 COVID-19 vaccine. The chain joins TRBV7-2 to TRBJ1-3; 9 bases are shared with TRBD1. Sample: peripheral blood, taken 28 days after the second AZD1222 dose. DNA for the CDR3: TGTGCCAGCAGCTCTGGACAGGGGGGAAACACCATATATTTT. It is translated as CASSSGQGGNTIYF. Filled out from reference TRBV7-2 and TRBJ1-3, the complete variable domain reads GAGVSQSPSNKVTEKGKDVELRCDPISGHTALYWYRQSLGQGLEFLIYFQGNSAPDKSGLPSDRFSAERTGGSVSTLTIQRTQQEDSAVYLCASSSGQGGNTIYFGEGSWLTVV.